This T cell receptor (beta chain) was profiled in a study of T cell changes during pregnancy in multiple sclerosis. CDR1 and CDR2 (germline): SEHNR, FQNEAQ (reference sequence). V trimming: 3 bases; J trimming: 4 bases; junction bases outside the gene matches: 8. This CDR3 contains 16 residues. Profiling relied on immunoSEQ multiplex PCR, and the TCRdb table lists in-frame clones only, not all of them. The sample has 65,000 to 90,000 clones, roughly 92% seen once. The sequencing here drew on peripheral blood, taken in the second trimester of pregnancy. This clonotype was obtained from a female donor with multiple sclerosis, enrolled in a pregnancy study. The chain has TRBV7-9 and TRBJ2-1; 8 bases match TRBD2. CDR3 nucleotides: TGTGCCAGCAGCTTCCTCTTGAGCGGGAGTTACAATGAGCAGTTCTTC. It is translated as CASSFLLSGSYNEQFF.